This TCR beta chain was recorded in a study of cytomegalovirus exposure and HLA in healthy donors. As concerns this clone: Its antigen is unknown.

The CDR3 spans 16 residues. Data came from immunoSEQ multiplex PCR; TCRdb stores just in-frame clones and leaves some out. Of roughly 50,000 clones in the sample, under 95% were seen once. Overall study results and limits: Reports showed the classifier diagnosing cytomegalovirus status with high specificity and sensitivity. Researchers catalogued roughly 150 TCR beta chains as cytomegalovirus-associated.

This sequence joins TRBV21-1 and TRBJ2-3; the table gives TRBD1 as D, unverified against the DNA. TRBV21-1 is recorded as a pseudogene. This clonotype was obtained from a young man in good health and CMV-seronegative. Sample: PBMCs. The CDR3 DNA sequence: TGTGCCAGCAGCAATCTTGGACAGGGGGCGTCAGATACGCAGTATTTT. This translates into CASSNLGQGASDTQYF.